A selection of T cell receptor beta chains follows, all from one sample in a study of T cells after posttransplantation cyclophosphamide. This table comes from immunoSEQ multiplex PCR, and its TCRdb copy is limited to in-frame clones, with some not included. The table records over 20,000 clones, nearly 99% of them present only once. Source material: naive CD8+ T cells sorted from PBMCs. The receptors were sampled from a man aged 35-49 years in good health, CMV-negative, and a related stem cell transplant donor. Both conserved end residues are part of each CDR3. A D gene is named only where the DNA matches it firmly. Size is omitted from some rows. Given values are once, few, many or a class for expanded clones.

clone size	V gene	D gene	J gene	CDR3 DNA	CDR3 protein
NA	TRBV5-6	NA	TRBJ2-1	TGTGCCAGCAGCTTGCCGGAGGTCTCCTACAATGAGCAGTTCTTC	CASSLPEVSYNEQFF
NA	TRBV28	NA	TRBJ2-7	TGTGCCAGCATCAATACAGGGATCGGATACGAGCAGTACTTC	CASINTGIGYEQYF
once	TRBV28	NA	TRBJ2-7	TGTGCCAGCAGTTTAGGCAAGACCTACGAGCAGTACTTC	CASSLGKTYEQYF
NA	TRBV10-1	NA	TRBJ2-7	TGCGCCAGCAGTGGGAGCGGAAGCTCCTACGAGCAGTACTTC	CASSGSGSSYEQYF
NA	TRBV7-9	NA	TRBJ2-3	TGTGCCAGCAGCCTCCGGGGTGTCGAGGGCGGGTTCCACACAGATACGCAGTATTTT	CASSLRGVEGGFHTDTQYF
NA	TRBV9	TRBD1	TRBJ2-1	TGTGCCAGCAGCGCCGGACCCCAAACAGGGGACATAAACAATGAGCAGTTCTTC	CASSAGPQTGDINNEQFF
NA	TRBV28	NA	TRBJ1-1	TGTGCCAGCAGTTATGCGGACGGACACGCTGAAGCTTTCTTT	CASSYADGHAEAFF
NA	TRBV28	NA	TRBJ2-1	TGTGCCAGCAGTTCAGGACTACTGCGGAATGAGCAGTTCTTC	CASSSGLLRNEQFF
NA	TRBV6-1	NA	TRBJ2-1	TGTGCCAGCAGTGAGCGGGGGCTGGCCAATGAGCAGTTCTTC	CASSERGLANEQFF
NA	TRBV28	NA	TRBJ2-7	TGTGCCAGCAGTCCCGACCTGGGCCCCTACGAGCAGTACTTC	CASSPDLGPYEQYF
NA	TRBV9	TRBD1	TRBJ1-4	TGTGCCAGCAGCGCGGACAGGGGCCAAGAAAAACTGTTTTTT	CASSADRGQEKLFF
NA	TRBV7-6	TRBD2	TRBJ2-7	TGTGCCAGCAGCGTGACTAGCGGGGCAACCTACGAGCAGTACTTC	CASSVTSGATYEQYF
NA	TRBV9	TRBD1	TRBJ1-2	TGTGCCAGCAGCGGACAGGGACAAGGGGTCTATGGCTACACCTTC	CASSGQGQGVYGYTF
NA	TRBV7-8	NA	TRBJ2-7	TGTGCCAGCAGCTTAACACGGAGGGGGACAGCTCAGGACGAGCAGTACTTC	CASSLTRRGTAQDEQYF
NA	TRBV27	NA	TRBJ1-2	TGTGCCAGCAGTTTAGACAGATTGAATGGCTACACCTTC	CASSLDRLNGYTF
NA	TRBV5-1	TRBD2	TRBJ2-7	TGCGCCAGCAGCACCGGGACTAGCTCCCACGAGCAGTACTTC	CASSTGTSSHEQYF
NA	TRBV5-1	NA	TRBJ2-3	TGCGCCAGCAGCAAAAGAGTCCGTAGCACAGATACGCAGTATTTT	CASSKRVRSTDTQYF
NA	TRBV27	NA	TRBJ1-5	TGTGCCAGCAGTTTTGGAGACAATCAGCCCCAGCATTTT	CASSFGDNQPQHF
NA	TRBV27	NA	TRBJ2-7	TGTGCCAGCAGTTTGCCCGGCGGGGAAAACCCCTACGAGCAGTACTTC	CASSLPGGENPYEQYF
NA	TRBV10-3	TRBD1	TRBJ2-7	TGTGCCATCAGTGATCCCGGGACAGGGGGCTACGAGCAGTACTTC	CAISDPGTGGYEQYF
NA	TRBV5-5	TRBD1	TRBJ2-7	TGTGCCAGCAGCTTTGGGACAGGGAATCCGTACGAGCAGTACTTC	CASSFGTGNPYEQYF
NA	TRBV19	TRBD2	TRBJ2-7	TGTGCCAGTAGTATGGGCCTAGCGGGCTACGAGCAGTACTTC	CASSMGLAGYEQYF
NA	TRBV5-5	NA	TRBJ1-4	TGTGCCAGCAGCTTGGCGGACACCCAAGTTGAAAAACTGTTTTTT	CASSLADTQVEKLFF
NA	TRBV5-4	NA	TRBJ2-7	TGTGCCAGCAGCTTGTGGGGCGGATCCCCCTACGAGCAGTACTTC	CASSLWGGSPYEQYF
NA	TRBV4-1	NA	TRBJ2-7	TGCGCCAGCAGCCAAGATCTCAGGGCCTACGAGCAGTACTTC	CASSQDLRAYEQYF
NA	TRBV27	TRBD1	TRBJ2-2	TGTGCCAGCAGTCCCCGGACAGGGCACACCGGGGAGCTGTTTTTT	CASSPRTGHTGELFF
NA	TRBV19	NA	TRBJ2-1	TGTGCCAGTAGTTTAGGTCAGTTCAATGAGCAGTTCTTC	CASSLGQFNEQFF
NA	TRBV9	TRBD2	TRBJ2-7	TGTGCCAGCAGCGTAGCTAGGAGCGGGAGGGACGAGCAGTACTTC	CASSVARSGRDEQYF
NA	TRBV11-3	TRBD1	TRBJ2-7	TGTGCCAGCAGCACCCCCGGGACAGGGCCAACCTACGAGCAGTACTTC	CASSTPGTGPTYEQYF
NA	TRBV4-2	NA	TRBJ1-2	TGTGCCAGCAGCCAAGATAAGGGGGACTACACCTTC	CASSQDKGDYTF
NA	TRBV29-1	NA	TRBJ2-1	TGCAGCGTTAACGGGGGCTCCTACAATGAGCAGTTCTTC	CSVNGGSYNEQFF
NA	TRBV7-8	TRBD2	TRBJ2-1	TGTGCCAGCAGCCGTCATTCCGCCGGGACTAGCGGTTACAATGAGCAGTTCTTC	CASSRHSAGTSGYNEQFF
NA	TRBV28	NA	TRBJ2-6	TGTGCCAGCAGTTTAGTCCGGGCTGGGGCCAACGTCCTGACTTTC	CASSLVRAGANVLTF
NA	TRBV30	NA	TRBJ2-1	TGTGCCTGGGGACTCGGGGTTTACAATGAGCAGTTCTTC	CAWGLGVYNEQFF
NA	TRBV7-2	TRBD2	TRBJ2-7	TGTGCCAGCAGCTTCGGACTAGCGGCCTACGAGCAGTACTTC	CASSFGLAAYEQYF
NA	TRBV28	TRBD1	TRBJ2-7	TGTGCCAGCAGTCCAATTGGGGGGACAGGGGGGCAAGAGCAGTACTTC	CASSPIGGTGGQEQYF
NA	TRBV10-1	NA	TRBJ2-1	TGCGCCAGCAGTGATGGGGCTGACAATGAGCAGTTCTTC	CASSDGADNEQFF
NA	TRBV4-1	TRBD2	TRBJ2-3	TGCGCCAGCAGCCGCCGACTAGCGGTCCAAGATACGCAGTATTTT	CASSRRLAVQDTQYF
NA	TRBV11-2	TRBD2	TRBJ2-3	TGTGCCAGCACCCACTGGCGGGAGTTAGATACGCAGTATTTT	CASTHWRELDTQYF
NA	TRBV7-9	TRBD2	TRBJ2-5	TGTGCCAGCAGCTTATTCCTAGCGGGAGCCCAAGAGACCCAGTACTTC	CASSLFLAGAQETQYF
NA	TRBV11-3	NA	TRBJ2-7	TGTGCCAGCAGCTTAGAGAAGGGGTCCTACGAGCAGTACTTC	CASSLEKGSYEQYF
NA	TRBV10-1	NA	TRBJ2-1	TGCGCCAGCAGTGAGACAATCCGGGGATACAATGAGCAGTTCTTC	CASSETIRGYNEQFF
NA	TRBV4-1	NA	TRBJ2-1	TGCGCCAGCAGCCAAGAACCTAACTCCTACAATGAGCAGTTCTTC	CASSQEPNSYNEQFF
NA	TRBV28	NA	TRBJ2-7	TGTGCCAGCAGTTTTCAGCGGAATGAGCAGTACTTC	CASSFQRNEQYF
NA	TRBV27	TRBD1	TRBJ1-5	TGTGCCAGCGGTAGGGACAGCCATAGCAATCAGCCCCAGCATTTT	CASGRDSHSNQPQHF
NA	TRBV28	NA	TRBJ2-2	TGTGCCAGCAGTCCTTACACCGGGGAGCTGTTTTTT	CASSPYTGELFF